This entry is about one T cell receptor (beta chain). Its target is unknown. These data belong to a study of shared clonotypes between healthy human individuals. The wider study: Three plates were used per donor for CD4 naive, three for CD4 memory, two for CD8 naive and one for CD8 memory. Broader study findings: Depth of sequencing was expected to influence donor clonotype sharing.

In germline, CDR1 is SGHRS, CDR2 YFSETQ. The CDR3 runs to 17 residues. V lost 0 bases, J lost 0 bases, and 5 bases stayed unmatched. The data were produced by immunoSEQ multiplex PCR, yet TCRdb's version contains in-frame clones alone and is incomplete. This sample has about 2 million clones; approximately 94% occur once, and the top ten carry 1.2%. Selected positively for CCR7 and CD45RO-negative, naive CD8 cells excluded terminally differentiated effector memory CD45RA+ cells. The sequence derives from a man younger than 30 in good health. Sequenced material: naive CD8+ T cells sorted from blood. This chain uses TRBV5-1 with TRBJ2-1; the match to TRBD2 covers 8 bases. In DNA, the CDR3 is TGCGCCAGCAGCTTGGATCCCGGGGGGGCCTCCTACAATGAGCAGTTCTTC. Protein: CASSLDPGGASYNEQFF.